One and the same sample provided the 10 T cell receptor beta chains below, sequenced in a study of blood T cell repertoires in COVID-19. The method was immunoSEQ multiplex PCR; TCRdb's version includes in-frame clones alone and lacks a portion of them. The repertoire holds 300,000 to 450,000 clones, with around 87% as singletons. Sequencing was performed on PBMCs or T cells enriched from blood (not recorded which). These receptors were obtained from a man younger than 45 who had recovered from COVID-19.

The rearrangement joins TRBV7-9 to TRBJ1-1, with unresolved D. Germline CDR1 SEHNR, CDR2 FQNEAQ (reference sequence). Trimming removed 5 bases at V and 8 bases at J, with 12 bases between. The CDR3 spans 12 residues. CDR3 coding DNA: TGTGCCAGCAGCCTAAGTGGCAGGGAAGCTTTCTTT. Encoded protein: CASSLSGREAFF.

This clone came up a few times. The J gene is TRBJ1-2, the V gene TRBV9, with D unclear. The CDR3 has 14 residues. Germline CDR1 is SGDLS and CDR2 is YYNGEE. V was clipped by 0 bases and J by 4 bases, with 10 bases between them. The CDR3 sequence: CASSVGSGTYGYTF. The CDR3 DNA reads as TGTGCCAGCAGCGTAGGCAGTGGTACCTATGGCTACACCTTC.

The V gene is TRBV5-1, the J gene TRBJ1-2, with D possibly matching TRBD1 (5 bases). The CDR3 contains 13 residues. CDR1 is SGHRS and CDR2 is YFSETQ in the germline V gene. V gave up 1 base and J gave up 6 bases, with 10 bases separating them. As DNA, the CDR3 is TGCGCCAGCAGCTTGAGCGGGACGGATGGCTACACCTTC. Translation: CASSLSGTDGYTF.

A single count supports this clone. The chain couples TRBV11-3 to TRBJ2-3; maybe TRBD1 (5 bases). Between the trimmed V and J ends, which lost 9 bases and 0 bases, there was a span of 10 bases. The CDR3 runs to 13 residues. Germline loops: CDR1 SGHNT, CDR2 YENEEA. CDR3 coding DNA: TGTGCCAGTTCGACAGAGAGCACAGATACGCAGTATTTT. It yields the protein CASSTESTDTQYF.

In its sample, this clone was seen once. The gene calls are TRBV6-2 or TRBV6-3 and TRBJ2-1; 7 bases align to TRBD2. The CDR3 runs 15 residues. The germline gives CDR1 MNHEY, CDR2 SVGEGT. V was pared by 6 bases and J by 1 base, with 6 bases of the junction left unmatched. The CDR3, as DNA: TGTGCCAGCAGCCCCGACGGGGGGTCCTACAATGAGCAGTTCTTC. Translating gives CASSPDGGSYNEQFF.

CDR3 sequence reads: CASSYAVPQETQYF. CDR3 coding DNA: TGTGCCAGCAGTTACGCGGTCCCCCAAGAGACCCAGTACTTC. The rearrangement uses TRBV6-2 or TRBV6-3 and TRBJ2-5; D gene uncertain. The CDR3 loop spans 14 amino acids. Per germline, CDR1 MNHEY and CDR2 SVGEGT. V was shortened by 2 bases and J by 1 base, with 8 bases between the two germline ends.

The chain has TRBV7-2 and TRBJ2-3; D uncertain. Germline V gives CDR1 SGHTA, CDR2 FQGNSA. This CDR3 is 15 amino acids long. The germline V and J ends were trimmed by 1 base and 2 bases, with 10 bases remaining between them. CDR3 sequence (DNA): TGTGCCAGCAGCTTAGTAGTCCATATCACAGATACGCAGTATTTT. This gives the protein CASSLVVHITDTQYF.

V gene TRBV6-6 combines with J gene TRBJ2-5; the match to TRBD2 covers 7 bases. CDR1 is MNHNY and CDR2 is SVGAGI in the germline V gene (reference sequence). The CDR3 is made up of 12 amino acids. The CDR3 DNA reads as TGTACCGTACGGGACTATCTCGAGACCCAGTACTTC. Its translation is CTVRDYLETQYF.

In this sample, this clone turned up once. The rearrangement uses TRBV5-4 and TRBJ1-4; 7 bases align to TRBD1. Germline CDR1 SGHNT, CDR2 YYREEE (reference sequence). This CDR3 comprises 15 residues. J gave up 5 bases and V 4 bases, and 8 bases lay outside the gene matches. The CDR3 is CASSRGGQSNEKLFF. The CDR3 bases are TGTGCCAGCAGCCGGGGGGGACAGAGCAATGAAAAACTGTTTTTT.

The chain combines TRBV6-1 with TRBJ1-5; D remains ambiguous. Germline lookup yields CDR1 MNHNS and CDR2 SASEGT. V lost 2 bases, J lost 9 bases, and 17 bases lay in between. CDR3 length: 15 amino acids. The CDR3 sequence is CASSEMGTAAGPQHF. The CDR3 DNA sequence: TGTGCCAGCAGTGAAATGGGCACGGCCGCGGGGCCCCAGCATTTT.